This TCR beta chain was recovered during a study of identifying expanded T cells in peripheral blood. The data were produced by immunoSEQ multiplex PCR, yet TCRdb's version contains in-frame clones alone and is incomplete. Of roughly 81,000 clones in the sample, about four fifths were seen once. The CDR3 covers 16 residues. Germline lookup yields CDR1 MDHEN and CDR2 SYDVKM. V gave up 1 base and J gave up 0 bases, with 11 bases separating them. Sample: blood. The J gene is TRBJ2-3, the V gene TRBV28; possibly TRBD2 for D (6 bases). The receptor comes from a person aged 18-69 years in good health. The CDR3 coding sequence is TGTGCCAGCAGTTTATTGGCGGGGCCCAGCACAGATACGCAGTATTTT. Its translation is CASSLLAGPSTDTQYF.